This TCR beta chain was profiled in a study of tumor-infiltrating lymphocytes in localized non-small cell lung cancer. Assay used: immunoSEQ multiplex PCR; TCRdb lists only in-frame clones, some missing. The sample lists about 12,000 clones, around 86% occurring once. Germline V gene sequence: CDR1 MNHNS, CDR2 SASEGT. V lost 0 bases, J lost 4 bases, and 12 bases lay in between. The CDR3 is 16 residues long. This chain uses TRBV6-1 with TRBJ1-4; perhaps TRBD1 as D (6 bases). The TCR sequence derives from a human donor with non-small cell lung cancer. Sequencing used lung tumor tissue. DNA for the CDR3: TGTGCCAGCAGTGAAGCCTCGGGGGGGCGTAATGAAAAACTGTTTTTT. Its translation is CASSEASGGRNEKLFF.